This section outlines one T cell receptor beta chain sequence together with its context. This clone's antigen is unknown. Per-base quality was not reported, and no clone a single base away is much larger than it. The CDR3 goes from the cysteine to the phenylalanine over 16 residues. The sequence is cut down to CDR3 DNA, 48 bases in frame from base 1. Compared with germline, V lacks 1 base and J lacks 3 bases; bases without a gene match: 6. Via the germline V gene, CDR1 is SGHNT and CDR2 YENEEA. TCRbeta CDR3 regions were amplified from genomic DNA by means of the immunoSEQ Assay, a bias-controlled multiplex PCR. Regarding the original processing steps: The number of nucleated cells in each sample was estimated by amplification of reference gene primers within the assay. To quantify the absolute abundance of each unique TCRbeta CDR3 rearrangement, sequence reads were collapsed and filtered. Productive Simpson clonality was computed per sample as the square root of Simpson's diversity index over productive rearrangements. TCRdb retrieved this table from immuneACCESS and kept in-frame rearrangements only. Not all clones are present; in checked studies, unresolved V genes account for under half, and no reason is known for the remainder. D and trimming were read from the DNA, whereas the V and J calls and clone size are those reported in that table. This sample gives 90,000 to 150,000 clones in total; under 90% of them show up just once. Around 4.2% of the sample is in the top ten clones.

The sample is drawn from a study of blood T cell repertoires in COVID-19 (dated by TCRdb to about 2020). For the wider study: Samples covering the acute and convalescent phases of COVID-19 were provided by collaborators in the United States, Italy and Spain. A de-identified subject ID, COVID-19 status, age in years and sex were almost always included in the sample metadata. The material from the prospective study consisted of cDNA or gDNA derived from T cells, B-cell-depleted T cells, or PBMCs. The repertoires were released in a freely available public database meant as a resource for research on the immune response to SARS-CoV-2. The samples were drawn from the first 160 participants of the ongoing ImmuneRACE study and from 950 to 1,500 subjects provided by 6 global collaborators. Where HLA class I and class II types were available, the types were taken from metadata supplied by the sample provider, not from assay-based typing. Subjects who had been exposed to COVID-19, were actively infected with it, or had recovered from it provided the deeply sampled blood TCRbeta repertoires that made up the dataset.

Beyond this particular receptor, the publication reports: How much clinical and demographic metadata was included differed by source and by participant, and the metadata was provided uncurated.

Whole blood was collected in K2EDTA tubes by collaborating institutions according to the institutions' own protocols. Collaborator samples were shipped for TCRbeta analysis as frozen whole blood, isolated PBMCs, or DNA extracted from either sample type. Sequencing used peripheral blood. Recombination connected TRBV11-3 to TRBJ2-3, with 8 middle bases fitting TRBD2. The receptor was isolated from a man aged 60 to 69 with acute or convalescent COVID-19. At the DNA level, the sequence is TGTGCCAGCAGCTTAGGGAGCGGGAGTTCGACAGATACGCAGTATTTT. It translates as CASSLGSGSSTDTQYF. Here the CDR3 is joined to the reference TRBV11-3 and TRBJ2-3 genes, and the full variable domain is: EAGVVQSPRYKIIEKKQPVAFWCNPISGHNTLYWYLQNLGQGPELLIRYENEEAVDDSQLPKDRFSAERLKGVDSTLKIQPAELGDSAVYLCASSLGSGSSTDTQYFGPGTRLTVL.